A single sample gave rise to the 30 T cell receptor beta chains below, sequenced in a study of OX40 agonist ivuxolimab in advanced cancers. Generated by immunoSEQ multiplex PCR, the TCRdb table keeps only in-frame clones and is missing some. Of 80,000 or so clones detected, about 90% appear once; the ten largest clones hold about 1.8%. This material consisted of CD4+ or CD8+ T cells sorted from blood, taken in a trial of the OX40 agonist ivuxolimab. Source of these receptors: an adult with an advanced solid tumor such as melanoma, head and neck, liver or kidney cancer.

The chain couples TRBV28 to TRBJ2-4; 7 bases are shared with TRBD2. The CDR3 runs to 14 residues. CDR1 is MDHEN and CDR2 is SYDVKM in the germline V gene. V gave up 11 bases and J gave up 0 bases; unmatched junction bases: 7. The DNA of the CDR3 is TGTGCCGCCTCGGGGGGTCTAGCCAAAAACATTCAGTACTTC. Residues: CAASGGLAKNIQYF.

The chain is built from TRBV25-1 and TRBJ1-1; 8 bases fit TRBD1. This CDR3 has 14 amino acids. CDR1 is MGHDK and CDR2 is SYGVNS in the germline V gene. The J segment lost 0 bases and the V segment lost 6 bases, leaving 3 bases of the junction unmatched. The CDR3 DNA reads as TGTGCCAGCAGCACAGGGGGGGTGAACACTGAAGCTTTCTTT. This translates into CASSTGGVNTEAFF.

The chain joins TRBV6-6 to TRBJ2-7; 10 positions agree with TRBD1. After removal of 4 bases from V and 6 bases from J, the junction contained 9 bases not matched to a gene. The CDR3 runs 15 residues. Germline V gene sequence: CDR1 MNHNY, CDR2 SVGAGI (reference sequence). The DNA of the CDR3 is TGTGCCAGCAGTTGGGCGGGACAGGGGAAGGGCGAGCAGTACTTC. Protein sequence: CASSWAGQGKGEQYF.

This sequence joins TRBV5-6 and TRBJ2-1; D is undetermined. This CDR3 has 13 residues. V was trimmed by 5 bases and J by 8 bases, leaving 14 bases between them. Germline V CDR1 and CDR2: SGHDT, YYEEEE. The CDR3 region is CASSLIAVHEQFF. CDR3 bases: TGTGCCAGCAGTTTAATAGCAGTGCATGAGCAGTTCTTC.

The rearrangement links TRBV6-1 to TRBJ2-2; TRBD1 matches 7 bases. J lost 4 bases, V lost 2 bases, and 10 bases had no gene match. Per the germline V gene, CDR1 is MNHNS and CDR2 is SASEGT. The CDR3 has 17 amino acids. The CDR3 region has the DNA TGTGCCAGCAGTGAAAGGGGGCGACAGGGTGGCACCGGGGAGCTGTTTTTT. Its protein is CASSERGRQGGTGELFF.

The chain is built from TRBV20-1 and TRBJ1-1; D unclear. The V end was cut by 6 bases, the J end by 8 bases, with 13 bases between. The CDR3 loop spans 11 amino acids. The germline V gene encodes CDR1 DFQATT and CDR2 SNEGSKA (reference sequence). CDR3 nucleotide sequence: TGCAGTGCCACTCATGTTTGGGAAGCTTTCTTT. It translates to CSATHVWEAFF.

This clone was seen a handful of times. This chain joins TRBV9 and TRBJ1-5; D gene unclear. Germline CDR1 is SGDLS and CDR2 is YYNGEE. The CDR3 contains 10 residues. The germline V and J ends were trimmed by 9 bases and 7 bases, with 8 bases remaining between them. The DNA of the CDR3 is TGTGCCACTGCCTGGCAGCCCCAGCATTTT. Protein sequence: CATAWQPQHF. Complete variable domain (other parts from reference TRBV9 and TRBJ1-5): DSGVTQTPKHLITATGQRVTLRCSPRSGDLSVYWYQQSLDQGLQFLIQYYNGEERAKGNILERFSAQQFPDLHSELNLSSLELGDSALYFCATAWQPQHFGDGTRLSIL.

This chain connects TRBV28 to TRBJ2-5; 13 positions match TRBD2. CDR3 length: 15 amino acids. In germline, CDR1 is MDHEN, CDR2 SYDVKM. Trimming cost V 5 bases and J 1 base; bases outside gene matches: 1. This chain's CDR3 is CASSRTSGSQETQYF. As DNA, the CDR3 is TGTGCCAGCAGTCGGACTAGCGGGAGCCAAGAGACCCAGTACTTC. Drawing the rest from reference TRBV28 and TRBJ2-5, the complete variable domain is DVKVTQSSRYLVKRTGEKVFLECVQDMDHENMFWYRQDPGLGLRLIYFSYDVKMKEKGDIPEGYSVSREKKERFSLILESASTNQTSMYLCASSRTSGSQETQYFGPGTRLLVL.

Remarks on this clone: The same CDR3 is also encoded by other DNA sequences in this sample. The genes are TRBV5-6 and TRBJ2-2, with 8 nucleotides matching TRBD1. Germline V gene lookup returns CDR1 SGHDT and CDR2 YYEEEE. V was clipped by 2 bases and J by 4 bases; unmatched bases: 7. This CDR3 is 16 amino acids long. Here the CDR3 reads CASSLLDRGGTGELFF. The CDR3 nucleotides read TGTGCCAGCAGCTTACTCGACAGGGGTGGCACCGGGGAGCTGTTTTTT.

The V gene is TRBV7-2, the J gene TRBJ2-3; 8 bases map to TRBD1. Per germline, CDR1 SGHTA and CDR2 FQGNSA. V was pared by 2 bases and J by 6 bases, with 10 bases of the junction left unmatched. The CDR3 sequence is 16 residues long. CDR3 residues: CASSLQGAPELDTQYF. CDR3 in DNA: TGTGCCAGCAGCTTACAGGGGGCGCCTGAGTTGGATACGCAGTATTTT.

The chain links TRBV6-5 to TRBJ2-5, with 11 bases fitting TRBD1. Per the germline V gene, CDR1 is MNHEY and CDR2 is SVGAGI. CDR3 size: 14 residues. Trimming cost V 6 bases and J 5 bases; bases outside gene matches: 5. CDR3 protein: CASSPGQGVETQYF. As DNA, the CDR3 is TGTGCCAGCAGCCCGGGACAGGGGGTTGAGACCCAGTACTTC.

This clone was seen once. This sequence joins TRBV6-1 and TRBJ2-7; a possible D gene is TRBD2 (6 bases). Germline CDR1 and CDR2: MNHNS and SASEGT. There are 17 residues in the CDR3. Trimming cost V 2 bases and J 1 base, with 18 bases left between them. The chain's CDR3 is CASSEWFGAAGSYEQYF. In DNA, the CDR3 is TGTGCCAGCAGTGAATGGTTTGGGGCCGCGGGGTCCTACGAGCAGTACTTC.

This chain connects TRBV7-9 to TRBJ2-3; no clear D gene. There are 14 residues in the CDR3. Germline V gene sequence: CDR1 SEHNR, CDR2 FQNEAQ (reference sequence). Trimming removed 3 bases from V and 3 bases from J, with 10 bases in between. CDR3 sequence (DNA): TGTGCCAGCAGCTTCCAACAGCGAACAGATACGCAGTATTTT. This translates into CASSFQQRTDTQYF.

This clone was counted a few times. The DNA of the CDR3 is TGTGCCAGCAGCCAAGTGCAGGGCTATGGCTACACCTTC. Encoded protein: CASSQVQGYGYTF. The V call is TRBV4-2, the J call TRBJ1-2, with D possibly being TRBD1 (5 bases). The CDR3 is 13 amino acids. Germline loops: CDR1 LGHNA, CDR2 YNFKEQ. Trimming removed 1 base from V and 4 bases from J, with 7 bases in between.

The gene calls are TRBV30 and TRBJ1-2; D is unresolved. Germline lookup yields CDR1 GTSNPN and CDR2 SVGIG (reference sequence). This CDR3 has 8 residues. Trimming took 8 bases from V and 11 from J, leaving 9 bases between them. CDR3 sequence reads: CAPRGYTF. The CDR3 DNA follows: TGTGCCCCACGGGGATACACCTTC.

The chain employs TRBV5-1 and TRBJ1-2, with TRBD1 as a possible D gene (6 bases). The germline V and J ends were trimmed by 0 bases and 4 bases, with 16 bases remaining between them. CDR1 and CDR2 (germline): SGHRS, YFSETQ. This CDR3 spans 16 amino acids. The CDR3 coding sequence is TGCGCCAGCAGCTTGGGTACTACAGGGACGGTCTATGGCTACACCTTC. Its translation is CASSLGTTGTVYGYTF.

Concerning this clone itself: One junction end disagrees with the germline gene, perhaps due to a read error. The chain combines TRBV7-7 with TRBJ2-2; D might be TRBD2 (5 bases). Germline CDR1 SSHAT, CDR2 FNYEAQ (reference sequence). This CDR3 has 13 amino acids. DNA of the CDR3: TGTGCTAGCAGCTTTTTGGGGAGCGGGGAGCTGTTTTTT. Encoded protein: CASSFLGSGELFF.

The chain recombines TRBV4-2 with TRBJ2-1; tentatively, D is TRBD2 (6 bases). V lost 4 bases to trimming and J lost 4 bases, with 17 bases between them. The CDR3 sequence is 16 residues long. From germline, CDR1 is LGHNA and CDR2 YNFKEQ. This chain's CDR3 is CASSPPGAGTYNEQFF. CDR3 DNA: TGTGCCAGCAGCCCTCCCGGGGCGGGAACTTACAATGAGCAGTTCTTC.

This rearrangement joins TRBV19 to TRBJ1-1, with D hard to call. CDR3 length: 14 residues. V shed 1 base and J shed 3 bases, with 9 bases lying between them. Germline V gene sequence: CDR1 LNHDA, CDR2 SQIVND (reference sequence). The CDR3 sequence is CASSIVPGDTEAFF. DNA for the CDR3: TGTGCCAGTAGTATAGTTCCGGGAGACACTGAAGCTTTCTTT.

The J gene is TRBJ2-7, the V gene TRBV19; perhaps TRBD1 as D (5 bases). CDR3 size: 16 residues. Trimming took 1 base from V and 3 from J, leaving 16 bases between them. Per the germline V gene, CDR1 is LNHDA and CDR2 is SQIVND (reference sequence). The CDR3 reads CASSIAPVGLDYEQYF. DNA for the CDR3: TGTGCCAGTAGTATAGCCCCCGTGGGGCTGGACTACGAGCAGTACTTC.

The V gene is TRBV6-1, the J gene TRBJ2-7; 7 nucleotides agree with TRBD2. Germline CDR1 and CDR2: MNHNS and SASEGT. This CDR3 is built from 15 residues. V lost 9 bases and J lost 4; bases outside the gene matches: 15. CDR3 coding DNA: TGTGCCAGGGGAGGGGTGGGTTCTCGTAGGTACGAGCAGTACTTC. This sequence encodes CARGGVGSRRYEQYF.

The rearrangement uses TRBV9 and TRBJ2-2; possibly TRBD1 or TRBD2 for D (7 bases each). The V gene's germline CDR1 is SGDLS and CDR2 YYNGEE. This CDR3 spans 16 amino acids. Trimming shortened V by 5 bases and J by 4 bases, and 18 bases separated the two germline ends. The CDR3 DNA sequence: TGTGCCAGCAGTGCCAGGGGGGGCGCAAGCACCGGGGAGCTGTTTTTT. Amino acid sequence: CASSARGGASTGELFF.

The chain joins TRBV5-1 to TRBJ2-5; a possible D gene is TRBD1 (5 bases). CDR3 length: 15 amino acids. Trimming took off 0 bases at V and 1 base at J, with 10 bases between the two ends. From germline, CDR1 is SGHRS and CDR2 YFSETQ. The CDR3 bases are TGCGCCAGCAGCTTGGCAGGGTTACCCCAAGAGACCCAGTACTTC. Its translation is CASSLAGLPQETQYF. The entire variable domain, with the rest obtained from reference TRBV5-1 and TRBJ2-5, is as follows: KAGVTQTPRYLIKTRGQQVTLSCSPISGHRSVSWYQQTPGQGLQFLFEYFSETQRNKGNFPGRFSGRQFSNSRSEMNVSTLELGDSALYLCASSLAGLPQETQYFGPGTRLLVL.

This clone was picked up a small number of times. V is TRBV4-3 and J is TRBJ1-5; D is perhaps TRBD1 (5 bases). Germline assignment: CDR1 LGHNA and CDR2 YSLEER. The CDR3 is 17 residues long. The V end was cut by 0 bases, the J end by 6 bases, with 18 bases between. This chain's CDR3 is CASSQDWGPGGSQPQHF. For the CDR3, the DNA is TGCGCCAGCAGCCAAGATTGGGGCCCGGGAGGGAGTCAGCCCCAGCATTTT.

This chain uses TRBV28 with TRBJ1-6, with 7 bases lining up with TRBD1. V gave up 8 bases and J gave up 7 bases; unmatched junction bases: 8. CDR3 length: 14 amino acids. Germline CDR1 and CDR2: MDHEN and SYDVKM. CDR3 nucleotides: TGTGCCAGCGAAGCGGGACAGAGGAATTCACCCCTCCACTTT. Its protein is CASEAGQRNSPLHF. The full variable domain, rest sourced from reference TRBV28 and TRBJ1-6, is DVKVTQSSRYLVKRTGEKVFLECVQDMDHENMFWYRQDPGLGLRLIYFSYDVKMKEKGDIPEGYSVSREKKERFSLILESASTNQTSMYLCASEAGQRNSPLHFGNGTRLTVT.

The chain is built from TRBV7-2 and TRBJ2-7, with D perhaps matching TRBD2 (5 bases). V lost 5 bases and J 0 bases, leaving 11 bases between the germline ends. From germline, CDR1 is SGHTA and CDR2 FQGNSA. The CDR3 length is 14 residues. The CDR3 is CASSERGSSYEQYF. The DNA for the CDR3 is TGTGCCAGCAGCGAAAGAGGGAGCTCCTACGAGCAGTACTTC.

The rearrangement joins TRBV5-1 to TRBJ2-5; the match to TRBD1 covers 7 bases. Germline assignment: CDR1 SGHRS and CDR2 YFSETQ. The CDR3 runs to 15 residues. With V trimmed by 3 bases and J by 2 bases, 7 bases remained unmatched. In DNA form, the CDR3 reads TGCGCCAGCAGCTCGCCTAGGGACAGACAAGAGACCCAGTACTTC. It translates to CASSSPRDRQETQYF.

The chain links TRBV30 to TRBJ1-2; TRBD1 matches 7 bases. This CDR3 has 13 amino acids. Germline lookup yields CDR1 GTSNPN and CDR2 SVGIG (reference sequence). With 2 bases clipped from V and 8 bases from J, the junction kept 8 bases outside the gene matches. In DNA form, the CDR3 reads TGTGCCTGGAGTCGGAGGGACAGTGAGGGCTACACCTTC. It yields the protein CAWSRRDSEGYTF. The whole variable domain, remainder taken from reference TRBV30 and TRBJ1-2, is SQTIHQWPATLVQPVGSPLSLECTVEGTSNPNLYWYRQAAGRGLQLLFYSVGIGQISSEVPQNLSASRPQDRQFILSSKKLLLSDSGFYLCAWSRRDSEGYTFGSGTRLTVV.

The chain joins TRBV19 to TRBJ2-5; TRBD2 aligns across 9 bases. The CDR3 runs to 18 residues. V shed 4 bases, J shed 2 bases, and the junction held 14 bases outside the gene matches. Germline loops: CDR1 LNHDA, CDR2 SQIVND (reference sequence). CDR3 coding DNA: TGTGCCAGTAGTAAGGGGAGAGCGGGAGGAGCGGCACAAGAGACCCAGTACTTC. Its protein product is CASSKGRAGGAAQETQYF.

The chain combines TRBV5-5 with TRBJ2-7; a possible D gene is TRBD1 (5 bases). Germline V gene sequence: CDR1 SGHKS, CDR2 YYEKEE (reference sequence). V gave up 4 bases and J gave up 2 bases, with 19 bases separating them. The CDR3 length is 16 residues. The CDR3 nucleotides are TGTGCCAGCAGCCCCCTTCAGGGCCCTTCTACCTACGAGCAGTACTTC. Translating gives CASSPLQGPSTYEQYF.